The T cell receptor (beta chain) described here comes from a study of shared clonotypes between healthy human individuals (TCRdb year 2020). Regarding the study in general: A couple of women and a few men aged 18 to 49 years were included in the cohort. To increase sequencing depth and limit assay-specific biases, different laboratories used diverse techniques to prepare libraries and sequence TCR repertoires. Each donor's leukapheresis produced roughly between roughly 0.85 and 10 billion PBMCs. Blood TCR repertoires of five healthy adults were deeply sequenced to estimate repertoire size and the extent of clonotype sharing between individuals. Per donor, three plates each were used for CD4 naive and CD4 memory, two for CD8 naive, and one for CD8 memory.

Overall study results and their limits: Even with the large sequencing depth, rarefaction of the sorted-subset datasets indicated that sequencing was incomplete. Sharing across a few donors was observed for 5% to 6.5% of naive CD4, over 3% of naive CD8, over 2% of memory CD4, and about 0.4% of memory CD8 clonotypes. Naive subsets generally had larger estimated clonotype richness than memory subsets. Clonotypes shared by all four sorted-subset donors showed higher generation probabilities than non-shared clonotypes. Only blood was sampled, and tissue TCR repertoires likely differ from those in blood. Because the study included only a small number of donors, the genetic and exposure-history diversity represented was limited. Pairwise subsampling led to the expectation that sequencing depth would affect the degree of clonotype sharing among donors.

Healthy HIV-negative adults with no recently reported acute infections or vaccinations were included as donors. Every donor was a Caucasian adult living in Nashville, Tennessee, USA. CD4+ T cells were enriched through magnetic negative selection, after which naive cells were positively selected on CD45RA and the remaining negative fraction served as the memory subset. Blood was obtained by leukapheresis, after which PBMCs were separated by Ficoll-Histopaque density gradient centrifugation and cryopreserved in liquid nitrogen vapor phase. Analytical flow cytometry was used to check the purity and quantity of every magnetically sorted T cell population. Genomic DNA was isolated from every sorted fraction and measured by UV absorbance on a Nanodrop 2000c. Using the deep immunoSEQ assay, multiplex PCR amplified TCR CDR3 regions from genomic DNA. Extracted genomic DNA from each cell subset was spread evenly across all wells of several immunoSEQ 96-well plates, with each plate serving as a replicate. Each replicate PCR for sorted subsets received approximately 220 ng genomic DNA, equal to roughly 30,000 T cell genomes. The purified libraries were quantified using a Qubit 3.0 fluorometer, sized with a Bioanalyzer 2100, and then quantified again using the KAPA Library Quantification kit. Every immunoSEQ 96-well plate was sequenced on a separate single-read 150-cycle Illumina NextSeq 550 flow cell. Per the authors' processing: Because the immunoSEQ output included only junctional sequences and no quality scores, the filtering could not be the same as the filtering used for full-length reads. Sequences were annotated with PyIR, a Python wrapper for IgBLAST v1.9, and V/J genes and CDR3 were assigned using IMGT germline references. Reads were removed for weak V/J assignments (E-value above 1e-6), missing CDR3, stop codons, out-of-frame junctions, or ambiguous translated residues. V3J clonotypes were defined as sequences sharing the same inferred V gene, J gene, and CDR3 amino acid sequence. Percentage overlap between repertoires was computed as shared unique clonotypes divided by the size of the smaller repertoire. Three approaches were used to assess repertoire richness: RTK rarefaction, the Chao1 estimator, and Recon v2.1 estimates of unobserved clonotypes. For all TCRbeta clonotypes obtained by the gDNA method from a few donors, generation probabilities were computed with OLGA. The source is immuneACCESS, and TCRdb retained only in-frame sequences with V and J called. Part of the clones is not carried over; for the studies checked, unresolved V genes explain less than half of this, and the remainder is unexplained. V and J calls and clone size come straight from that table; D and trimming were deduced from the DNA. This sample has some 2,500,000 clones in its table, and around 92% of those were observed once. The ten largest account for around 0.38% of the sample.

Worth noting for this clone: Its antigen remains undetermined. There are no base qualities to consult, and no much larger clone falls within one base.

The sequenced sample was naive CD4+ T cells from PBMCs. What the cell subset or site label conveys for this sample: CD45RA+ positively selected. The source is a man younger than 30 in good health. Some clones in this sample may be carry-over from other donors' samples.

Here the CDR3 is given as CASSSTYPGNTEAFF. The nucleotides read TGCGCCAGCAGCTCGACCTACCCGGGGAACACTGAAGCTTTCTTT. The chain is assembled from TRBV5-1 and TRBJ1-1; no D gene can be assigned with confidence. The CDR3 spans 15 residues, from the cysteine through the phenylalanine. Just CDR3 DNA is preserved here, 45 bases in frame from base 1. V is clipped by 3 bases and J by 1 base, and the sequence between their germline boundaries is 13 bases long. The germline V gene yields SGHRS for CDR1 and YFSETQ for CDR2.